Presented here are 2 T cell receptor beta chains from one specimen sequenced in a study of blood T cells in healthy people across ages (dated by TCRdb to between 2014 and 2017). The library was obtained by 5' RACE. The run used an Illumina HiSeq 2500. The second PCR ran for about 6 to 12 cycles and used a J-beta primer mix along with a sample-barcoded 5' primer. The raw public reads went through TCRdb reprocessing: fastp at Q25, MiXCR clone calling, in-frame beta chains kept. Here each entry gathers all rows of one CDR3 protein and keeps the most common genes and DNA. A total of 600,000 to 1,000,000 distinct CDR3 sequences appear in this sample, 25% of them only once. The top ten clones comprise approximately 3.7% of the sample. These data also featured in a second study, about T cells of mothers and their children.

The sequencing sample was made of blood. These receptors were collected from a boy aged 5 to 17 in good health.

This clonotype was observed a few times. V usage is TRBV5-1 and J usage is TRBJ2-7; 9 nucleotides align to TRBD2. Germline V CDR1 and CDR2: SGHRS, YFSETQ. The CDR3 sequence is 13 residues long. V lost 4 bases, J lost 5 bases, and 4 bases stayed unmatched. The CDR3 sequence is CASSLGLANEQYF. As DNA, the CDR3 is TGCGCCAGCAGCCTGGGACTAGCAAACGAGCAGTACTTC.

This clonotype was observed a single time. The V call is TRBV7-9, the J call TRBJ2-5; D not certain. Germline CDR1 and CDR2: SEHNR and FQNEAQ (reference sequence). Trimming removed 2 bases at V and 4 bases at J, with 11 bases between. The CDR3 extends over 14 amino acids. CDR3 nucleotides: TGTGCCAGCAGCTTAATGGCGGACCGAGAGACCCAGTACTTC. It codes for CASSLMADRETQYF.